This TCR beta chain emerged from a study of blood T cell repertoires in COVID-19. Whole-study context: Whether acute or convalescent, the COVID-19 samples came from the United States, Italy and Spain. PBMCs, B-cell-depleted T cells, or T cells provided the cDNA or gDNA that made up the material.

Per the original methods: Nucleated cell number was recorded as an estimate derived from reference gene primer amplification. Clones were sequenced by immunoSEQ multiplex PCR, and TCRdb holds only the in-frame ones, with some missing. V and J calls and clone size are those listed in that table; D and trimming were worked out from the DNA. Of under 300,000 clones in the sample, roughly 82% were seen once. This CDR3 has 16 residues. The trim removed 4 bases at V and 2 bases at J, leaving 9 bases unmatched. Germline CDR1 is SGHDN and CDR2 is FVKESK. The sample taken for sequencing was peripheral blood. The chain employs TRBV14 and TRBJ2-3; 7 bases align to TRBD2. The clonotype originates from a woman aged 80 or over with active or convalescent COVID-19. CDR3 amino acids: CASSPIWGGDTDTQYF. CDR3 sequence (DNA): TGTGCCAGCAGCCCCATCTGGGGGGGAGACACAGATACGCAGTATTTT.